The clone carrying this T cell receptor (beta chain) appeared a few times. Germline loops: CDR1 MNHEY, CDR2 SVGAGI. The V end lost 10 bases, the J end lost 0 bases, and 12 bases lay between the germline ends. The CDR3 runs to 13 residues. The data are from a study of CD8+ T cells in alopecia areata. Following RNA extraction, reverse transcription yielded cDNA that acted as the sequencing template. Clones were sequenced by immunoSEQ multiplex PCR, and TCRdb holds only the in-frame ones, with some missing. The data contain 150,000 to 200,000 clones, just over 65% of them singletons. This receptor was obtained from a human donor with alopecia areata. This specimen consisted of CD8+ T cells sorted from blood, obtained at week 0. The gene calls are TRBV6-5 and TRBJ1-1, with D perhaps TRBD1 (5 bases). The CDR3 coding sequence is TGTGCCATCAGGGTTGGGGTGAACACTGAAGCTTTCTTT. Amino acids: CAIRVGVNTEAFF.